The 25 T cell receptor beta chains given below trace back to one sample, sequenced in a study of PD-1 blockade in classical Hodgkin lymphoma. Time point here: newly diagnosed, previously untreated cHL patient sample. The table came from immunoSEQ multiplex PCR; TCRdb's copy has only in-frame clones and leaves some out. The repertoire consists of around 26,000 clones, with approximately 95% occurring once and the leading ten covering about 3.9%. The sequenced sample was peripheral blood mononuclear cells (PBMCs). The receptors derive from a human donor with classical Hodgkin lymphoma.

The V gene is TRBV11-3, the J gene TRBJ2-1, with D unclear. Germline CDR1 reads SGHNT; CDR2 reads YENEEA. The CDR3 length is 13 residues. Between the trimmed V and J ends, which lost 5 bases and 7 bases, there was a span of 12 bases. In DNA, the CDR3 is TGTGCCAGCAGCCCTACCTTAAAAAATGAGCAGTTCTTC. Its protein product is CASSPTLKNEQFF.

This chain joins TRBV5-1 and TRBJ2-7; TRBD1 aligns across 7 bases. Germline V gene sequence: CDR1 SGHRS, CDR2 YFSETQ. The CDR3 loop spans 14 amino acids. Trimming removed 3 bases from V and 3 bases from J; junction bases left unmatched: 6. The DNA for the CDR3 is TGCGCCAGCAGCTCGACGGGGACAGACTACGAGCAGTACTTC. Protein sequence: CASSSTGTDYEQYF.

V gene TRBV7-2 combines with J gene TRBJ2-4; 7 bases are shared with TRBD1. The CDR3 is 12 residues long. With 8 bases clipped from V and 6 bases from J, the junction kept 4 bases outside the gene matches. Looked up from germline, CDR1 is SGHTA and CDR2 is FQGNSA. CDR3 protein: CASGRDRNIQYF. DNA for the CDR3: TGTGCCAGCGGCAGGGACAGAAACATTCAGTACTTC.

The chain carries TRBV19 and TRBJ2-5; D might be TRBD1 or TRBD2, each matching 6 bases. V was trimmed by 6 bases and J by 2 bases, leaving 16 bases between them. CDR3 length: 15 residues. Germline lookup yields CDR1 LNHDA and CDR2 SQIVND (reference sequence). CDR3 DNA: TGTGCCAGTAGGAGCTTGGGGGCGGGACAAGAGACCCAGTACTTC. Translating gives CASRSLGAGQETQYF. The full variable domain, completed using reference TRBV19 and TRBJ2-5, is DGGITQSPKYLFRKEGQNVTLSCEQNLNHDAMYWYRQDPGQGLRLIYYSQIVNDFQKGDIAEGYSVSREKKESFPLTVTSAQKNPTAFYLCASRSLGAGQETQYFGPGTRLLVL.

This clone has a single count. The chain carries TRBV2 and TRBJ2-3, with 8 nucleotides matching TRBD2. This CDR3 is 15 amino acids long. From germline, CDR1 is SNHLY and CDR2 FYNNEI. Trimming removed 3 bases from V and 4 bases from J; junction bases left unmatched: 6. CDR3: CASSDLTGGADTQYF. CDR3 bases: TGTGCCAGCAGTGACCTCACGGGAGGGGCAGATACGCAGTATTTT.

The rearrangement joins TRBV9 to TRBJ2-1; no reliable D call. From germline, CDR1 is SGDLS and CDR2 YYNGEE. CDR3 length: 16 amino acids. The V gene lost 3 bases and the J gene lost 3 bases, with 16 bases spanning the gap. The CDR3 region is CASSAEHYSNYNEQFF. CDR3 nucleotide sequence: TGTGCCAGCAGCGCAGAACACTATTCTAACTACAATGAGCAGTTCTTC.

This sequence joins TRBV5-4 and TRBJ1-1; TRBD1 matches 7 bases. V lost 4 bases, J lost 5 bases, and 11 bases stayed unmatched. This CDR3 is 15 amino acids long. The germline V gene has CDR1 SGHNT and CDR2 YYREEE (reference sequence). CDR3 sequence reads: CASSGAQGVRTEAFF. Written as DNA, the CDR3 is TGTGCCAGCAGCGGAGCGCAGGGGGTTAGAACTGAAGCTTTCTTT.

The chain couples TRBV5-4 to TRBJ1-2; 9 bases agree with TRBD1. Germline lookup yields CDR1 SGHNT and CDR2 YYREEE (reference sequence). V shed 4 bases, J shed 8 bases, and the junction held 6 bases outside the gene matches. The CDR3 extends over 13 amino acids. As DNA, the CDR3 is TGTGCCAGCAGCCCCGGACAGGGGCGAGGCTACACCTTC. As protein: CASSPGQGRGYTF. Filled out from reference TRBV5-4 and TRBJ1-2, the complete variable domain reads ETGVTQSPTHLIKTRGQQVTLRCSSQSGHNTVSWYQQALGQGPQFIFQYYREEENGRGNFPPRFSGLQFPNYSSELNVNALELDDSALYLCASSPGQGRGYTFGSGTRLTVV.

The J gene is TRBJ2-3, the V gene TRBV6-6; 8 bases are a match to TRBD2. This CDR3 spans 15 amino acids. Germline CDR1 and CDR2: MNHNY and SVGAGI (reference sequence). Germline trimming cut 0 bases from V and 5 bases from J; bases unmatched to any gene: 4. The CDR3 is CASSYSSSGGDTQYF. The DNA of the CDR3 is TGTGCCAGCAGTTACTCGTCAAGCGGGGGAGATACGCAGTATTTT.

This chain links TRBV7-6 with TRBJ2-1; D is unclear. V was trimmed by 5 bases and J by 14 bases, leaving 22 bases between them. The CDR3 covers 14 residues. CDR1 and CDR2 (germline): SGHVS, FNYEAQ. The chain's CDR3 is CASSPQRGSFMEFF. The CDR3 DNA is TGTGCCAGCAGCCCCCAGCGAGGTAGTTTCATGGAGTTCTTC. Looking up the rest from reference TRBV7-6 and TRBJ2-1 gives the full variable domain: GAGVSQSPRYKVTKRGQDVALRCDPISGHVSLYWYRQALGQGPEFLTYFNYEAQQDKSGLPNDRFSAERPEGSISTLTIQRTEQRDSAMYRCASSPQRGSFMEFFGPGTRLTVL.

Comment on this clone: Other nucleotide sequences from this sample produce the same CDR3. This chain links TRBV7-2 with TRBJ1-1; D possibly corresponds to TRBD1 (5 bases). The V end lost 0 bases, the J end lost 0 bases, and 5 bases lay between the germline ends. CDR1 and CDR2 from the germline V gene are SGHTA and FQGNSA. CDR3 size: 14 residues. The CDR3 is CASSLAGVNTEAFF. CDR3 sequence (DNA): TGTGCCAGCAGCTTAGCAGGGGTGAACACTGAAGCTTTCTTT.

CDR3 nucleotides: TGTGCCAGCAGCTTACGGGGTAATCAGCCCCAGCATTTT. Its translation: CASSLRGNQPQHF. The chain joins TRBV13 to TRBJ1-5; no firm D call. V dropped 2 bases and J dropped 4 bases, with 6 bases sitting between them. CDR3 length: 13 residues. Germline CDR1 is PRHDT and CDR2 is FYEKMQ (reference sequence).

The chain recombines TRBV5-1 with TRBJ1-1; D not resolved. V shed 0 bases and J shed 1 base, with 7 bases lying between them. The germline CDR1 and CDR2 sequences are SGHRS and YFSETQ. CDR3 size: 14 residues. The CDR3 coding sequence is TGCGCCAGCAGCTTGGGACAATCGAACACTGAAGCTTTCTTT. Translating it yields CASSLGQSNTEAFF.

The chain has TRBV7-8 and TRBJ2-2; a weak D match, TRBD1 (5 bases). V lost 1 base and J 4 bases, leaving 10 bases between the germline ends. The V gene's germline CDR1 is SGHVS and CDR2 FQNEAQ. The CDR3 extends over 15 amino acids. For the CDR3, the DNA is TGTGCCAGCAGCTTAGGGCTAGGGGCCACCGGGGAGCTGTTTTTT. As protein: CASSLGLGATGELFF.

V gene TRBV9 combines with J gene TRBJ2-1; TRBD2 aligns across 14 bases. The CDR3 contains 18 residues. The V gene's germline CDR1 is SGDLS and CDR2 YYNGEE. Germline trimming cut 2 bases from V and 1 base from J; bases unmatched to any gene: 5. CDR3 sequence: CASSVGLAGASSYNEQFF. The CDR3 coding sequence is TGTGCCAGCAGCGTGGGACTAGCGGGGGCCTCTTCCTACAATGAGCAGTTCTTC.

CDR3 amino acids: CASRPGQGRGNEQFF. The CDR3 DNA follows: TGTGCCAGCAGGCCGGGACAGGGTCGAGGCAATGAGCAGTTCTTC. The rearrangement joins TRBV2 to TRBJ2-1; 9 bases are a match to TRBD1. The V gene end was trimmed by 6 bases and the J gene end by 6 bases; junction bases not matched to a gene: 9. The CDR3 spans 15 residues. Per germline, CDR1 SNHLY and CDR2 FYNNEI.

The chain employs TRBV27 and TRBJ1-6, with D uncertain. Germline V gene data show CDR1 as MNHEY and CDR2 as SMNVEV (reference sequence). Deletions cut 0 bases from V and 8 bases from J, with 14 bases between. This CDR3 contains 16 residues. CDR3 sequence (DNA): TGTGCCAGCAGTTTATCGGCAGGCCTCGGTGATTCACCCCTCCACTTT. Amino acid sequence: CASSLSAGLGDSPLHF.

The chain is built from TRBV9 and TRBJ2-1; 8 bases align to TRBD1. The CDR3 contains 15 residues. CDR1 is SGDLS, CDR2 YYNGEE, per germline. J lost 3 bases, V lost 3 bases, and 5 bases had no gene match. DNA for the CDR3: TGTGCCAGCAGCGCGACAGGGGTCTACTACAATGAGCAGTTCTTC. Amino acids: CASSATGVYYNEQFF.

The genes are TRBV30 and TRBJ2-1; D unclear. In germline, CDR1 is GTSNPN, CDR2 SVGIG (reference sequence). Trimming stripped 5 bases from V and 0 bases from J, with 8 bases between. The CDR3 length is 13 residues. DNA for the CDR3: TGTGCCTGGGCTGGCAGCTCCTACAATGAGCAGTTCTTC. It yields the protein CAWAGSSYNEQFF.

The gene calls are TRBV4-2 and TRBJ1-1, with D unclear. Germline V lookup: CDR1 LGHNA, CDR2 YNFKEQ. Deletions cut 0 bases from V and 2 bases from J, with 10 bases between. The CDR3 loop spans 15 amino acids. CDR3 sequence (DNA): TGTGCCAGCAGCCAAGACCTCCTAGCAAACACTGAAGCTTTCTTT. Translating it yields CASSQDLLANTEAFF.

The chain uses TRBV11-2 and TRBJ2-3; D is unclear. The germline V gene has CDR1 SGHAT and CDR2 FQNNGV. The CDR3 has 19 residues. V gave up 1 base and J gave up 2 bases, with 22 bases separating them. In nucleotides, the CDR3 is TGTGCCAGCAGCTTAGCCCTCCTCCTCCGCGGTTCCGACACAGATACGCAGTATTTT. Translating it yields CASSLALLLRGSDTDTQYF.

The rearrangement links TRBV2 to TRBJ1-6, with D uncertain. Germline loops: CDR1 SNHLY, CDR2 FYNNEI. V lost 5 bases and J lost 10, with 9 bases in between. This CDR3 has 12 residues. CDR3 sequence (DNA): TGTGCCAGCAGTTTCGAGGGATCACCCCTCCACTTT. It encodes CASSFEGSPLHF.

This chain uses TRBV27 with TRBJ2-2; no definite D call. Deletions cut 5 bases from V and 7 bases from J, with 17 bases between. CDR3 length equals 15 residues. From germline, CDR1 is MNHEY and CDR2 SMNVEV (reference sequence). DNA for the CDR3: TGTGCCAGCAGTCCACGACTCACCAAAGGCGGGGAGCTGTTTTTT. This sequence encodes CASSPRLTKGGELFF.

V gene TRBV7-9 combines with J gene TRBJ1-3; D gene ambiguous. There are 16 residues in the CDR3. V was pared by 6 bases and J by 0 bases, with 15 bases between. Germline CDR1 and CDR2: SEHNR and FQNEAQ (reference sequence). CDR3 DNA sequence: TGTGCCAGCAGTACATCTGGCAAAGACTCTGGAAACACCATATATTTT. This encodes CASSTSGKDSGNTIYF. The full variable domain, its missing parts supplied by reference TRBV7-9 and TRBJ1-3, is DTGVSQNPRHKITKRGQNVTFRCDPISEHNRLYWYRQTLGQGPEFLTYFQNEAQLEKSRLLSDRFSAERPKGSFSTLEIQRTEQGDSAMYLCASSTSGKDSGNTIYFGEGSWLTVV.

This sequence joins TRBV28 and TRBJ2-3; D not certain. In germline, CDR1 is MDHEN, CDR2 SYDVKM. There are 12 residues in the CDR3. V lost 3 bases and J lost 6, with 7 bases in between. CDR3 sequence: CASSFVADTQYF. The CDR3 bases are TGTGCCAGCAGTTTCGTTGCGGATACGCAGTATTTT.